The 23 T cell receptor beta chains reported below all come from one sample, sequenced in a study of shared clonotypes between healthy human individuals. The repertoire was sequenced with immunoSEQ multiplex PCR; TCRdb's copy has only in-frame clones and lacks some. The profile shows about 450,000 clones, around 75% of them singletons. Sequencing input: PBMCs. Source of these receptors: a woman between 40 and 50 years old in good health. Some clones in this sample may be carry-over from other donors' samples.

This chain uses TRBV6-1 with TRBJ2-1, with TRBD2 matching over 10 bases. V shed 1 base, J shed 10 bases, and the junction held 13 bases outside the gene matches. Germline V gene data show CDR1 as MNHNS and CDR2 as SASEGT. The CDR3 consists of 17 residues. The CDR3 DNA is TGTGCCAGCAGTGAAGTTAGGGCTAGCGGGAGCAGGCAGGAGCAGTTCTTC. Translated, it gives CASSEVRASGSRQEQFF.

The table lists this clone with a few counts. V and J are TRBV7-3 and TRBJ2-1; the match to TRBD2 covers 12 bases. CDR3 size: 14 residues. Germline V CDR1 and CDR2: SGHTA, FQGTGA. Germline trimming cut 5 bases from V and 10 bases from J; bases unmatched to any gene: 6. CDR3 residues: CASSIGLAGQEQFF. The DNA for the CDR3 is TGTGCCAGCAGCATCGGACTAGCGGGACAGGAGCAGTTCTTC.

The chain recombines TRBV5-6 with TRBJ2-3; a weak D match, TRBD1 (5 bases). Trimming shortened V by 0 bases and J by 2 bases, and 16 bases separated the two germline ends. The CDR3 length is 17 residues. Germline CDR1 SGHDT, CDR2 YYEEEE. The CDR3 DNA reads TGTGCCAGCAGCTTGGGGGGCAGGGCTACCTTCACAGATACGCAGTATTTT. Amino acid sequence: CASSLGGRATFTDTQYF.

This sequence joins TRBV15 and TRBJ2-3; D might be TRBD2 (6 bases). Per the germline V gene, CDR1 is LNHNV and CDR2 is YYDKDF (reference sequence). V was clipped by 3 bases and J by 7 bases, with 17 bases between them. CDR3 length equals 15 residues. DNA of the CDR3: TGTGCCACCAGCAGTGAACGGGGGACCACGAATACGCAGTATTTT. It translates to CATSSERGTTNTQYF.

The CDR3 reads CASSQEGPYRPATDTQYF. For the CDR3, the DNA is TGCGCCAGCAGCCAAGAGGGACCGTACAGGCCCGCCACAGATACGCAGTATTTT. This chain joins TRBV4-3 and TRBJ2-3; D tentatively fits TRBD1 or TRBD2 (5 bases each). The CDR3 is 18 amino acids. V was clipped by 0 bases and J by 2 bases, with 18 bases between them. CDR1 is LGHNA and CDR2 is YSLEER in the germline V gene.

The V call is TRBV7-9, the J call TRBJ2-1; TRBD2 might be the D (5 bases). CDR3 length: 12 amino acids. Trimming stripped 5 bases from V and 9 bases from J, with 11 bases between. The germline V gene encodes CDR1 SEHNR and CDR2 FQNEAQ (reference sequence). DNA of the CDR3: TGTGCCAGCAGCCAGGTGGCGGGTGAGCAGTTCTTC. Its translation is CASSQVAGEQFF.

V usage is TRBV28 and J usage is TRBJ1-4, with unresolved D. V shed 10 bases and J shed 0 bases, with 9 bases lying between them. The CDR3 is made up of 13 amino acids. CDR1 and CDR2 from the germline V gene are MDHEN and SYDVKM. The CDR3 loop is CATESSTNEKLFF. The CDR3 coding sequence is TGTGCCACCGAGAGTTCAACTAATGAAAAACTGTTTTTT. Filled out from reference TRBV28 and TRBJ1-4, the complete variable domain reads DVKVTQSSRYLVKRTGEKVFLECVQDMDHENMFWYRQDPGLGLRLIYFSYDVKMKEKGDIPEGYSVSREKKERFSLILESASTNQTSMYLCATESSTNEKLFFGSGTQLSVL.

The rearrangement joins TRBV2 to TRBJ2-7; D possibly corresponds to TRBD2 (6 bases). The CDR3 totals 12 residues. The V gene lost 8 bases and the J gene lost 6 bases, with 14 bases spanning the gap. Germline-derived CDR1 and CDR2 are SNHLY and FYNNEI. The CDR3 loop is CASGQASAEQYF. The CDR3 DNA reads as TGTGCCAGCGGGCAGGCTAGCGCCGAGCAGTACTTC.

This clone turned up a few times. The rearrangement uses TRBV28 and TRBJ2-1; D call uncertain. This CDR3 is built from 12 residues. V was clipped by 2 bases and J by 10 bases, with 9 bases between them. Germline values: CDR1 MDHEN, CDR2 SYDVKM. Here the CDR3 DNA reads TGTGCCAGCAGTTTAAGTACGCTGGAGCAGTTCTTC. Its translation is CASSLSTLEQFF.

This clone occurred a few times. The V gene is TRBV2, the J gene TRBJ1-4, with 9 bases aligning to TRBD1. Germline V gene data show CDR1 as SNHLY and CDR2 as FYNNEI. The length of the CDR3 is 14 residues. V lost 6 bases and J lost 8; bases outside the gene matches: 7. CDR3 protein: CASRRGTGFEKLFF. For the CDR3, the DNA is TGTGCCAGCAGGAGGGGGACAGGGTTCGAAAAACTGTTTTTT.

V is TRBV30 and J is TRBJ1-4; D gene uncertain. V gave up 0 bases and J gave up 7 bases, with 15 bases separating them. Germline-derived CDR1 and CDR2 are GTSNPN and SVGIG (reference sequence). The length of the CDR3 is 15 residues. The CDR3 sequence: CAWSVGRDLGEKLFF. CDR3 coding DNA: TGTGCCTGGAGTGTAGGAAGAGACTTAGGTGAAAAACTGTTTTTT.

This chain joins TRBV18 and TRBJ2-7; D is perhaps TRBD1 or TRBD2 (5 bases each). V dropped 2 bases and J dropped 1 base, with 9 bases sitting between them. This CDR3 spans 14 amino acids. Looked up from germline, CDR1 is KGHSH and CDR2 is LQKENI. The CDR3 is CASSPFRESYEQYF. For the CDR3, the DNA is TGTGCCAGCTCACCATTCAGGGAGTCCTACGAGCAGTACTTC.

V usage is TRBV30 and J usage is TRBJ2-1; 8 nucleotides match TRBD2. The CDR3 runs to 13 residues. Trimming at V came to 5 bases and at J to 8 bases, leaving 8 bases not matched to a gene. CDR1 GTSNPN and CDR2 SVGIG come from the germline V gene (reference sequence). CDR3 in amino acids: CAWSGGVMDEQFF. The CDR3, as DNA: TGTGCCTGGTCGGGGGGGGTAATGGATGAGCAGTTCTTC.

The rearrangement links TRBV5-5 to TRBJ2-2; D unresolved. The CDR3 is 16 amino acids. CDR1 is SGHKS and CDR2 is YYEKEE in the germline V gene (reference sequence). The ends were cut back, 0 bases at V and 2 bases at J, with 11 bases in the middle. For the CDR3, the DNA is TGTGCCAGCAGCTTGGAGTTGGGCAGAAACACCGGGGAGCTGTTTTTT. Its protein product is CASSLELGRNTGELFF.

The J gene is TRBJ2-3, the V gene TRBV9, with 8 bases aligning to TRBD2. V was clipped by 3 bases and J by 0 bases; unmatched bases: 3. This CDR3 contains 15 residues. Looked up from germline, CDR1 is SGDLS and CDR2 is YYNGEE. In DNA form, the CDR3 reads TGTGCCAGCAGCGCACTAGCGGCCAGCACAGATACGCAGTATTTT. It encodes CASSALAASTDTQYF. The full variable domain, completed using reference TRBV9 and TRBJ2-3, is DSGVTQTPKHLITATGQRVTLRCSPRSGDLSVYWYQQSLDQGLQFLIQYYNGEERAKGNILERFSAQQFPDLHSELNLSSLELGDSALYFCASSALAASTDTQYFGPGTRLTVL.

The chain couples TRBV7-3 to TRBJ2-5; no reliable D call. CDR3 size: 15 residues. Trimming removed 5 bases at V and 5 bases at J, with 18 bases between. Germline loops: CDR1 SGHTA, CDR2 FQGTGA. The CDR3 nucleotides read TGTGCCAGCAGCCCCTCAGGAAACACTATGGAGACCCAGTACTTC. Translating it yields CASSPSGNTMETQYF.

The chain employs TRBV7-3 and TRBJ1-6; no reliable D call. The CDR3 contains 13 residues. V lost 6 bases to trimming and J lost 7 bases, with 10 bases between them. The germline CDR1 and CDR2 sequences are SGHTA and FQGTGA. The CDR3 region is CASRLQPNSPLHF. Written as DNA, the CDR3 is TGTGCCAGCAGGCTACAGCCGAATTCACCCCTCCACTTT.

The chain links TRBV9 to TRBJ1-2, with D uncertain. V lost 0 bases, J lost 0 bases, and 6 bases lay in between. Germline assignment: CDR1 SGDLS and CDR2 YYNGEE. CDR3 length equals 14 residues. Here the CDR3 reads CASSVAGTNYGYTF. CDR3 bases: TGTGCCAGCAGCGTAGCGGGCACTAACTATGGCTACACCTTC.

The J gene is TRBJ2-2, the V gene TRBV19, with 9 bases fitting TRBD1. The V gene end was trimmed by 3 bases and the J gene end by 4 bases; junction bases not matched to a gene: 3. Germline V gene lookup returns CDR1 LNHDA and CDR2 SQIVND (reference sequence). This CDR3 is built from 15 residues. This chain's CDR3 is CASSMGTGTTGELFF. The CDR3 region has the DNA TGTGCCAGTAGTATGGGGACAGGGACCACCGGGGAGCTGTTTTTT.

This clone appeared a single time. V usage is TRBV4-1 and J usage is TRBJ2-3; D is ambiguous. V lost 5 bases and J lost 6, with 15 bases in between. Germline V gene lookup returns CDR1 MGHRA and CDR2 YSYEKL. This CDR3 spans 14 amino acids. DNA for the CDR3: TGCGCCAGCAGCTCCTCCCTCCCTGGGGATACGCAGTATTTT. It is translated as CASSSSLPGDTQYF.

This chain's CDR3 is CASSLSRDSAYEQYF. CDR3 nucleotide sequence: TGTGCCAGCAGTTTATCCCGGGACTCTGCCTACGAGCAGTACTTC. V usage is TRBV27 and J usage is TRBJ2-7, with D tentatively TRBD2 (6 bases). Deletions cut 0 bases from V and 2 bases from J, with 11 bases between. Germline-derived CDR1 and CDR2 are MNHEY and SMNVEV (reference sequence). This CDR3 contains 15 residues.

The rearrangement uses TRBV9 and TRBJ1-2; TRBD1 matches 10 bases. V dropped 2 bases and J dropped 4; count of bases not matched to a gene: 14. The germline CDR1 and CDR2 sequences are SGDLS and YYNGEE. This CDR3 comprises 18 residues. In nucleotides, the CDR3 is TGTGCCAGCAGCGTTGGGACAGGGGCCTTTGCGGGGGGCTATGGCTACACCTTC. This translates into CASSVGTGAFAGGYGYTF.

The rearrangement links TRBV5-1 to TRBJ2-7, with a weak D call TRBD2 (5 bases). The germline gives CDR1 SGHRS, CDR2 YFSETQ. The CDR3 length is 16 residues. V shed 6 bases and J shed 1 base, with 20 bases lying between them. The CDR3 sequence: CASTPRGGRLSYEQYF. The DNA of the CDR3 is TGCGCCAGCACTCCTCGTGGAGGACGGCTTTCCTACGAGCAGTACTTC.